The rows below give T cell receptor beta chains drawn from one sample of a study of blood T cell repertoires in COVID-19. Assay used: immunoSEQ multiplex PCR; TCRdb lists only in-frame clones, some missing. The sample lists about 97,000 clones, about 85% occurring once. The sequenced sample was peripheral blood. The source of these receptors is a man in his sixties with acute or convalescent COVID-19. The CDR3 runs from the conserved cysteine through the conserved F or W. D genes are given only for firm matches. Some rows have no size entry. The others give once, few or many, or a class for an expanded clone.

length: 14
V: TRBV15
size: NA
J: TRBJ2-7
D: TRBD2
CDR3: CATSRDLAGGMQYF
DNA: TGTGCCACCAGCAGAGATCTAGCGGGAGGGATGCAGTACTTC

length: 11
V: TRBV25-1
size: NA
J: TRBJ1-1
D: NA
CDR3: CASREGIEAFF
DNA: TGTGCCAGCAGGGAGGGGATTGAAGCTTTCTTT

length: 14
V: TRBV5-1
size: NA
J: TRBJ2-7
D: NA
CDR3: CASSLRLNSYEQYF
DNA: TGCGCCAGCAGCTTAAGGTTAAACAGCTACGAGCAGTACTTC

length: 16
V: TRBV10-3
size: few
J: TRBJ2-3
D: TRBD2
CDR3: CAISGEGSGRTDTQYF
DNA: TGTGCCATCAGTGGGGAGGGTAGCGGAAGGACAGATACGCAGTATTTT

length: 14
V: TRBV9
size: NA
J: TRBJ1-4
D: NA
CDR3: CASSGGGGNEKLFF
DNA: TGTGCCAGCAGCGGGGGAGGAGGCAATGAAAAACTGTTTTTT

length: 15
V: TRBV5-1
size: NA
J: TRBJ1-6
D: NA
CDR3: CASSLATTLGSPLHF
DNA: TGCGCCAGCAGCTTGGCGACAACCCTTGGCTCACCCCTCCACTTT

length: 13
V: TRBV12-3/TRBV12-4
size: NA
J: TRBJ2-1
D: NA
CDR3: CASNTGQFYEQFF
DNA: TGTGCCAGCAATACTGGGCAATTCTATGAGCAGTTCTTC

length: 15
V: TRBV5-6
size: NA
J: TRBJ1-5
D: NA
CDR3: CASSLEGNELQPQHF
DNA: TGTGCCAGCAGCTTGGAGGGGAATGAGTTGCAGCCCCAGCATTTT

length: 15
V: TRBV2
size: NA
J: TRBJ1-2
D: NA
CDR3: CASSYPNPADFGYTF
DNA: TGTGCCAGCAGTTACCCCAACCCGGCGGACTTTGGCTACACCTTC

length: 15
V: TRBV12-5
size: NA
J: TRBJ2-1
D: TRBD1
CDR3: CASKTQGASYNEQFF
DNA: TGTGCTAGTAAGACCCAGGGGGCATCCTACAATGAGCAGTTCTTC

length: 13
V: TRBV28
size: NA
J: TRBJ1-6
D: NA
CDR3: CASRGGLGSPLHF
DNA: TGTGCCAGCAGAGGAGGGCTTGGTTCACCCCTCCACTTT

length: 13
V: TRBV27
size: NA
J: TRBJ2-3
D: NA
CDR3: CASRQLGTDTQYF
DNA: TGTGCCAGCAGACAATTGGGCACAGATACGCAGTATTTT

length: 16
V: TRBV5-1
size: NA
J: TRBJ2-2
D: TRBD2
CDR3: CASSLVGGRVAGELFF
DNA: TGCGCCAGCAGCTTGGTTGGCGGGAGAGTTGCCGGGGAGCTGTTTTTT

length: 17
V: TRBV24-1
size: NA
J: TRBJ2-6
D: NA
CDR3: CATSDPRRGSGANVLTF
DNA: TGTGCCACCAGTGACCCAAGAAGGGGCTCTGGGGCCAACGTCCTGACTTTC

length: 15
V: TRBV5-4
size: NA
J: TRBJ1-1
D: NA
CDR3: CASSLGSGMSTEAFF
DNA: TGTGCCAGCAGCTTAGGCTCCGGGATGTCGACTGAAGCTTTCTTT

length: 13
V: TRBV6-2/TRBV6-3
size: NA
J: TRBJ2-4
D: TRBD1
CDR3: CASSYSQGSIQYF
DNA: TGTGCCAGCAGTTACTCACAGGGGTCCATTCAGTACTTC

length: 16
V: TRBV28
size: few
J: TRBJ2-3
D: TRBD1
CDR3: CASRPRTGTSTDTQYF
DNA: TGTGCCAGCAGACCTAGGACAGGGACTAGCACAGATACGCAGTATTTT

length: 17
V: TRBV7-9
size: NA
J: TRBJ2-5
D: TRBD2
CDR3: CASSLRLAGGIGETQYF
DNA: TGTGCCAGCAGCCTAAGACTAGCGGGGGGGATCGGGGAGACCCAGTACTTC

length: 14
V: TRBV2
size: few
J: TRBJ1-5
D: NA
CDR3: CASSDASGNQPQHF
DNA: TGTGCCAGCAGTGACGCGAGCGGCAATCAGCCCCAGCATTTT

length: 16
V: TRBV7-9
size: NA
J: TRBJ2-3
D: NA
CDR3: CASSVAVSENTDTQYF
DNA: TGTGCCAGCAGCGTTGCGGTCTCGGAGAACACAGATACGCAGTATTTT

length: 15
V: TRBV7-2
size: NA
J: TRBJ2-5
D: NA
CDR3: CASSSVRAPGETQYF
DNA: TGTGCCAGCAGCTCCGTCAGGGCCCCCGGGGAGACCCAGTACTTC

length: 20
V: TRBV4-3
size: NA
J: TRBJ2-3
D: TRBD2
CDR3: CASSQDPLLAGGSGTDTQYF
DNA: TGCGCCAGCAGCCAAGATCCCCTACTAGCGGGAGGATCGGGCACAGATACGCAGTATTTT

length: 15
V: TRBV2
size: NA
J: TRBJ1-5
D: NA
CDR3: CASRQGSTSNQPQHF
DNA: TGTGCCAGCAGGCAGGGCAGTACTAGCAATCAGCCCCAGCATTTT

length: 16
V: TRBV5-6
size: NA
J: TRBJ1-4
D: TRBD1
CDR3: CASSLGQGRTNEKLFF
DNA: TGTGCCAGCAGCTTGGGACAGGGACGAACTAATGAAAAACTGTTTTTT

length: 14
V: TRBV5-4
size: NA
J: TRBJ2-5
D: NA
CDR3: CASSLGTEQETQYF
DNA: TGTGCCAGCAGCTTGGGGACAGAACAAGAGACCCAGTACTTC

length: 15
V: TRBV28
size: NA
J: TRBJ2-7
D: TRBD2
CDR3: CASSLGGGVSYEQYF
DNA: TGTGCCAGCAGTTTAGGGGGGGGTGTCTCCTACGAGCAGTACTTC

length: 14
V: TRBV9
size: few
J: TRBJ2-7
D: NA
CDR3: CASSVDFTGYEQYF
DNA: TGTGCCAGCAGCGTCGATTTCACAGGCTACGAGCAGTACTTC

length: 10
V: TRBV7-9
size: NA
J: TRBJ1-1
D: NA
CDR3: CANGNTEAFF
DNA: TGTGCCAACGGTAACACTGAAGCTTTCTTT

length: 12
V: TRBV12-3/TRBV12-4
size: once
J: TRBJ2-7
D: NA
CDR3: CASSLGLYEQYF
DNA: TGTGCCAGCAGTTTAGGTCTCTACGAGCAGTACTTC

length: 14
V: TRBV25-1
size: NA
J: TRBJ1-1
D: NA
CDR3: CASTPRASNAEAFF
DNA: TGTGCCAGCACCCCCAGAGCGTCCAACGCTGAAGCTTTCTTT

length: 14
V: TRBV7-9
size: NA
J: TRBJ2-7
D: TRBD2
CDR3: CASSLSGGVHEQYF
DNA: TGTGCCAGCAGCTTGAGCGGGGGGGTCCACGAGCAGTACTTC

length: 15
V: TRBV5-5
size: NA
J: TRBJ2-3
D: TRBD2
CDR3: CASSFLAGGTDTQYF
DNA: TGTGCCAGCAGTTTTTTAGCGGGGGGCACAGATACGCAGTATTTT